This TCR beta chain is drawn from a study of shared clonotypes between healthy human individuals. Naive CD8 cells, CD45RO-negative and positively selected for CCR7, excluded terminally differentiated effector memory CD45RA+ cells. The ends lost 6 bases at V and 5 bases at J; junction bases unmatched: 2. CDR1 is MNHEY and CDR2 is SMNVEV in the germline V gene (reference sequence). The CDR3 totals 13 residues. TCRdb keeps only in-frame clones here, not all; method: immunoSEQ multiplex PCR. The table records millions of clones, under 95% of them present only once. The V and J genes are TRBV27 and TRBJ2-1, with 9 bases matching TRBD1. Specimen: naive CD8+ T cells from PBMCs. This TCR derives from a man between 18 and 29 years old in good health. Some clones in this sample may be carry-over from other donors' samples. CDR3 DNA: TGTGCCAGCAGCCGGACAGGGGACAATGAGCAGTTCTTC. It encodes CASSRTGDNEQFF.